The 8 T cell receptor beta chains below all came from one sample that was sequenced in a study of T cell clonality in common variable immunodeficiency. Study-wide points: Fewer deletions and N-nucleotide insertions were reportedly seen in common variable immunodeficiency TCR beta sequences.

Assay used: immunoSEQ multiplex PCR; TCRdb lists only in-frame clones, some missing. This repertoire holds under 20,000 clones, and none appear only once. Antigens of these TCRs are unknown. The sequencing input was peripheral blood mononuclear cells. Every receptor here comes from a human donor with common variable immunodeficiency.

In regard to this clone: The read gets to within 3 residues of the CDR3 end, and the germline J gene fills in the rest. The chain combines TRBV7-8 with TRBJ2-5, with 8 bases fitting TRBD1. V lost 5 bases and J lost 7; bases outside the gene matches: 9. Germline V gene sequence: CDR1 SGHVS, CDR2 FQNEAQ. The CDR3 consists of 14 residues. This chain's CDR3 is CASSIQGVMVTQYF. The CDR3 bases that were read are TGTGCCAGCAGCATACAGGGGGTTATGGTGACC.

This clone was detected ten times or more. The CDR3 end falls 3 residues outside the read, so it is completed with the germline J gene. The chain links TRBV9 to TRBJ2-5, with D maybe TRBD2 (7 bases). Trimming removed 0 bases at V and 2 bases at J, with 14 bases between. Germline lookup yields CDR1 SGDLS and CDR2 YYNGEE. The CDR3 covers 16 residues. The CDR3 protein is CASSVEGGGTQETQYF. Partial CDR3 DNA: TGTGCCAGCAGCGTAGAAGGGGGGGGGACGCAAGAGACC.

This clone occurred many times. The CDR3 end falls 3 residues outside the read, so it is completed with the germline J gene. The chain recombines TRBV6-2 or TRBV6-3 with TRBJ2-7, with 8 bases matching TRBD2. The CDR3 consists of 16 residues. The J segment lost 3 bases and the V segment lost 6 bases, leaving 13 bases of the junction unmatched. CDR1 is MNHEY and CDR2 is SVGEGT in the germline V gene. The sequenced part of the CDR3 DNA is TGTGCCAGCAGACCGCGACTAGCGTTGTTTTACTACGAG. Translated: CASRPRLALFYYE. The whole CDR3 is CASRPRLALFYYEQYF.

This clone has a handful of counts. The read is 3 residues too short to cover the CDR3 end, so that end is filled in from the germline J gene. V and J are TRBV6-2 or TRBV6-3 and TRBJ1-2; maybe TRBD1 (5 bases). Germline values: CDR1 MNHEY, CDR2 SVGEGT. The CDR3 runs to 15 residues. Trimming pared 5 bases from V and 4 bases from J, leaving 17 bases between. The CDR3 reads CASSGGLGIVYGYTF. The CDR3 DNA, read in part, is TGTGCCAGCAGTGGGGGACTGGGAATAGTCTATGGC.

This clone is classed as medium-sized (0.01 to 0.1%). The read falls 3 residues short of the CDR3 end, and the missing part is taken from the germline J gene. The same CDR3 can be traced to other DNA sequences in this sample. The chain is built from TRBV9 and TRBJ1-1; TRBD1 matches 7 bases. There are 15 residues in the CDR3. V shed 4 bases, J shed 4 bases, and the junction held 10 bases outside the gene matches. The germline V gene has CDR1 SGDLS and CDR2 YYNGEE. The CDR3 loop is CASSSQDRVSTEAFF. The part of the CDR3 DNA that was read is TGTGCCAGCAGCTCACAAGACAGGGTATCCACTGAA.

This clone has just a few counts. The CDR3 sequence: CSARPPIAGVSNEQFF. Incomplete CDR3 DNA: TGCAGTGCTAGACCTCCCATAGCGGGAGTTAGCAATGAG. The chain employs TRBV20-1 and TRBJ2-1; the match to TRBD2 covers 9 bases. Sequencing ends 3 residues short of the CDR3 end; the germline J gene provides the rest. The CDR3 is 16 residues long. J was trimmed by 6 bases and V by 2 bases; bases with no gene match: 11. Germline V gene sequence: CDR1 DFQATT, CDR2 SNEGSKA (reference sequence).

About this clone: The read ends 3 residues shy of where the CDR3 ends; the end is completed using the germline J gene. The V call is TRBV19, the J call TRBJ1-5; the D gene is possibly TRBD1 (6 bases). Germline-derived CDR1 and CDR2 are LNHDA and SQIVND (reference sequence). There are 14 residues in the CDR3. V was pared by 6 bases and J by 2 bases, with 11 bases between. The sequenced CDR3 bases are TGTGCCAGTAGGCCCTACAGGGGCAATCAGCCC. Residues: CASRPYRGNQP. In full, the CDR3 reads CASRPYRGNQPQHF.

Remarks on this clone: The read finishes 3 residues shy of the CDR3 end, and the germline J gene is used to complete it. J is TRBJ1-3 and V is TRBV7-6; D gene ambiguous. Trimming shortened V by 5 bases and J by 3 bases, and 11 bases separated the two germline ends. CDR1 is SGHVS and CDR2 is FNYEAQ in the germline V gene. The length of the CDR3 is 14 residues. CDR3 bases read: TGTGCCAGCAGCCCCGGTGGTTTTGGAAACACC. Protein sequence: CASSPGGFGNT. The complete CDR3 reads CASSPGGFGNTIYF.